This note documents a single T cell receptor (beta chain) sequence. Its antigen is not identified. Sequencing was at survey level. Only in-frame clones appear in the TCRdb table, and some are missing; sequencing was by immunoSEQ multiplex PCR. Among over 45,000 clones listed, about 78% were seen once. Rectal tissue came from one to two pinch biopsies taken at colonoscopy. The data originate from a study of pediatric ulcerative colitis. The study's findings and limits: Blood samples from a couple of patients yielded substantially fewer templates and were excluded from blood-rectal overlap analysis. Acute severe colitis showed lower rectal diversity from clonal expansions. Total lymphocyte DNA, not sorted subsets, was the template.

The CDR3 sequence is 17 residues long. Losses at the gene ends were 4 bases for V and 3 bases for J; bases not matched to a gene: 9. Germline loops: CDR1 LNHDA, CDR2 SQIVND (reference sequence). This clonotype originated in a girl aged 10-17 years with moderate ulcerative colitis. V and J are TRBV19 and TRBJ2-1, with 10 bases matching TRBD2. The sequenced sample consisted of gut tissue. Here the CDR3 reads CASSREAGGLLYNEQFF. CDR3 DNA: TGTGCCAGTAGTAGGGAAGCGGGAGGGCTCCTCTACAATGAGCAGTTCTTC. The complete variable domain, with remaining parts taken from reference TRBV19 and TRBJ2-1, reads DGGITQSPKYLFRKEGQNVTLSCEQNLNHDAMYWYRQDPGQGLRLIYYSQIVNDFQKGDIAEGYSVSREKKESFPLTVTSAQKNPTAFYLCASSREAGGLLYNEQFFGPGTRLTVL.